These 6 T cell receptor beta chains originate from one sample sequenced in a study of T cell responses to AZD1222 COVID-19 vaccine. Sequencing used immunoSEQ multiplex PCR; TCRdb keeps in-frame clones, though not all of them. The table records about 140,000 clones, approximately 90% of them present only once. Sequences were derived from peripheral blood, sampled on day 0 of AZD1222 vaccination. These receptors all come from an adult in good health.

The rearrangement joins TRBV30 to TRBJ2-7; unclear D gene. This CDR3 spans 14 amino acids. Germline CDR1 GTSNPN, CDR2 SVGIG (reference sequence). Trimming cost V 5 bases and J 4 bases, with 18 bases left between them. The CDR3 bases are TGTGCCTGGGCTGGGCAAAAGTTCAGGTACGAGCAGTACTTC. Translation gives CAWAGQKFRYEQYF.

This clone was recorded once. This same CDR3 is encoded by further DNA sequences in the sample. The chain links TRBV9 to TRBJ2-7; 8 bases match TRBD2. CDR3 length equals 15 residues. CDR1 SGDLS and CDR2 YYNGEE come from the germline V gene. The J segment lost 2 bases and the V segment lost 0 bases, leaving 4 bases of the junction unmatched. The CDR3 is CASSVGGSGTYEQYF. In DNA, the CDR3 is TGTGCCAGCAGCGTAGGGGGTAGCGGGACCTACGAGCAGTACTTC.

The chain has TRBV12-3 or TRBV12-4 and TRBJ1-2; 8 bases line up with TRBD1. J was trimmed by 9 bases and V by 8 bases; bases with no gene match: 5. The CDR3 loop spans 11 amino acids. CDR3 nucleotides: TGTGCCAGCGTGGACAGGGCTCGCTACACCTTC. This sequence encodes CASVDRARYTF.

This rearrangement joins TRBV7-8 to TRBJ1-6; 8 nucleotides match TRBD1. The CDR3 runs 16 residues. Looked up from germline, CDR1 is SGHVS and CDR2 is FQNEAQ. V trimming: 3 bases; J trimming: 7 bases; junction bases outside the gene matches: 8. The CDR3 protein is CASSFRTGSQNSPLHF. The CDR3 nucleotides are TGTGCCAGCAGCTTCAGGACAGGGAGTCAGAATTCACCCCTCCACTTT. The full variable domain, rest sourced from reference TRBV7-8 and TRBJ1-6, is GAGVSQSPRYKVAKRGQDVALRCDPISGHVSLFWYQQALGQGPEFLTYFQNEAQLDKSGLPSDRFFAERPEGSVSTLKIQRTQQEDSAVYLCASSFRTGSQNSPLHFGNGTRLTVT.

The rearrangement uses TRBV5-6 and TRBJ1-6, with 7 bases lining up with TRBD1. V trimming: 0 bases; J trimming: 11 bases; junction bases outside the gene matches: 11. This CDR3 comprises 16 residues. CDR1 is SGHDT and CDR2 is YYEEEE in the germline V gene. CDR3 DNA sequence: TGTGCCAGCAGCTTGGGGGACAGAGGGGGTAGAACACCCCTCCACTTT. Translated: CASSLGDRGGRTPLHF.

The V gene is TRBV3-1 (or the pseudogene TRBV3-2), the J gene TRBJ1-1, with D hard to call. The CDR3 length is 14 residues. Germline lookup yields CDR1 LGHDT and CDR2 YNNKEL (reference sequence). Trimming stripped 4 bases from V and 8 bases from J, with 17 bases between. CDR3 residues: CASSPLWAGKEAFF. CDR3 in DNA: TGTGCCAGCAGCCCCCTTTGGGCGGGGAAGGAAGCTTTCTTT.